This entry lists 20 T cell receptor beta chains sequenced from one sample in a study of T cells in localized non-small cell lung cancer (dated by TCRdb to 2020 to 2021). Receptor amplification or capture employed the immunoSEQ multiplex PCR assay. TCRdb took this table from immuneACCESS and kept in-frame rearrangements with V and J called. Such tables lack part of the clones; where checked against another copy, unresolved V genes explain under half of the gap, and the rest is unexplained. Within this sample are approximately 7,000 clones, with under 65% of them counted one time only. Of the sample, about 2.8% is held by the ten largest clones. This specimen consisted of lymph node tissue, obtained before any cancer treatment. The receptors shown here come from a female donor at least 60 years old with stage I lung adenocarcinoma.

This clone was found a few times. This sequence joins TRBV6-8 and TRBJ1-2, with D possibly matching TRBD1 (6 bases). Germline CDR1 and CDR2: MNHGY and SAAAGT. The CDR3 covers 13 residues. Between the trimmed V and J ends, which lost 4 bases and 2 bases, there was a span of 8 bases. CDR3 in amino acids: CASSSDRNYGYTF. For the CDR3, the DNA is TGTGCCAGCAGTTCTGACAGGAACTATGGCTACACCTTC.

The gene calls are TRBV25-1 and TRBJ2-2, with D maybe TRBD2 (6 bases). The germline CDR1 and CDR2 sequences are MGHDK and SYGVNS. V was clipped by 6 bases and J by 3 bases, with 8 bases between them. This CDR3 is 13 amino acids long. The CDR3 protein is CASSRRDTGELFF. As DNA, the CDR3 is TGTGCCAGCAGCAGGAGGGACACCGGGGAGCTGTTTTTT.

V gene TRBV11-3 combines with J gene TRBJ2-1, with 10 bases fitting TRBD2. Germline CDR1 reads SGHNT; CDR2 reads YENEEA. Losses at the gene ends were 5 bases for V and 6 bases for J; bases not matched to a gene: 4. CDR3 length: 14 amino acids. CDR3 sequence reads: CASSRTSGANEQFF. CDR3 nucleotide sequence: TGTGCCAGCAGCCGGACTAGCGGAGCCAATGAGCAGTTCTTC.

The V and J genes are TRBV28 and TRBJ2-7, with 7 bases that match TRBD1. This CDR3 comprises 13 residues. Germline CDR1 and CDR2: MDHEN and SYDVKM. With 8 bases clipped from V and 0 bases from J, the junction kept 4 bases outside the gene matches. The CDR3 bases are TGTGCCAGCTACTCAGGGGGCTCCTACGAGCAGTACTTC. Protein sequence: CASYSGGSYEQYF.

This clone appeared a single time. V and J are TRBV18 and TRBJ1-3; 7 bases line up with TRBD1. After removal of 4 bases from V and 7 bases from J, the junction contained 10 bases not matched to a gene. Germline V gene sequence: CDR1 KGHSH, CDR2 LQKENI. This CDR3 is built from 15 residues. The CDR3 region has the DNA TGTGCCAGCTCACTCACTGACAGGGAGCCGAACACCATATATTTT. This gives the protein CASSLTDREPNTIYF.

The V call is TRBV5-1, the J call TRBJ1-6; D not certain. CDR1 SGHRS and CDR2 YFSETQ come from the germline V gene. V lost 0 bases and J lost 7, with 8 bases in between. The CDR3 totals 14 residues. CDR3 loop: CASSLEGENSPLHF. In DNA, the CDR3 is TGCGCCAGCAGCTTGGAGGGAGAGAATTCACCCCTCCACTTT. Full variable domain (rest looked up from reference TRBV5-1 and TRBJ1-6): KAGVTQTPRYLIKTRGQQVTLSCSPISGHRSVSWYQQTPGQGLQFLFEYFSETQRNKGNFPGRFSGRQFSNSRSEMNVSTLELGDSALYLCASSLEGENSPLHFGNGTRLTVT.

This clone was detected only a few times. The V call is TRBV4-1, the J call TRBJ1-6; D is ambiguous. Trimming stripped 4 bases from V and 1 base from J, with 2 bases between. The CDR3 runs 13 residues. Looked up from germline, CDR1 is MGHRA and CDR2 is YSYEKL. The CDR3 loop reads CASSRSYNSPLHF. CDR3 nucleotide sequence: TGCGCCAGCAGCCGGTCCTATAATTCACCCCTCCACTTT.

The CDR3 here is CASSSNQGMGYGYTF. In DNA form, the CDR3 reads TGTGCCAGCTCATCCAATCAGGGGATGGGCTATGGCTACACCTTC. The gene calls are TRBV18 and TRBJ1-2; tentatively, D is TRBD1 (6 bases). V was cut by 5 bases and J by 4 bases, with 17 bases left in between. The length of the CDR3 is 15 residues. Germline CDR1 and CDR2: KGHSH and LQKENI.

This clone occurred a few times. The chain joins TRBV11-3 to TRBJ1-2, with 9 positions matching TRBD1. V dropped 5 bases and J dropped 4; count of bases not matched to a gene: 5. This CDR3 spans 14 amino acids. Germline-derived CDR1 and CDR2 are SGHNT and YENEEA. CDR3 sequence reads: CASSPLDRGYGYTF. The CDR3, as DNA: TGTGCCAGCAGCCCTTTGGACAGGGGCTATGGCTACACCTTC.

This sequence joins TRBV28 and TRBJ2-2, with D hard to call. Germline loops: CDR1 MDHEN, CDR2 SYDVKM. This CDR3 is built from 15 residues. Trimming took 6 bases from V and 3 from J, leaving 14 bases between them. The CDR3 loop reads CASRGVMPHTGELFF. The CDR3 DNA reads TGTGCCAGCAGGGGCGTTATGCCTCACACCGGGGAGCTGTTTTTT.

The chain joins TRBV5-1 to TRBJ1-4, with TRBD1 matching 11 bases. The CDR3 runs 21 residues. V lost 4 bases, J lost 8 bases, and 25 bases stayed unmatched. The germline gives CDR1 SGHRS, CDR2 YFSETQ. The CDR3 nucleotides are TGCGCCAGCAGCAAAGGGTCGTTCGGACAGGGGGCGAATAAAGTTCAAGAAAAACTGTTTTTT. Protein: CASSKGSFGQGANKVQEKLFF.

The DNA for the CDR3 is TGTGCCAGCTCACCATTAGTACTTATGAACACTGAAGCTTTCTTT. Its protein is CASSPLVLMNTEAFF. This chain uses TRBV18 with TRBJ1-1; D is undetermined. V lost 2 bases, J lost 0 bases, and 10 bases lay in between. The CDR3 has 15 residues. The germline V gene encodes CDR1 KGHSH and CDR2 LQKENI.

The rearrangement joins TRBV6-8 to TRBJ1-1, with D maybe TRBD1 (5 bases). V gave up 10 bases and J gave up 7 bases, with 19 bases separating them. Germline V gene data show CDR1 as MNHGY and CDR2 as SAAAGT. The CDR3 runs to 13 residues. The CDR3 loop reads CAISGIQGYEAFF. The CDR3 DNA sequence: TGTGCCATCAGCGGAATCCAGGGTTATGAAGCTTTCTTT.

A single count supports this clone. The rearrangement joins TRBV15 to TRBJ2-3; TRBD2 aligns across 8 bases. Germline trimming cut 3 bases from V and 7 bases from J; bases unmatched to any gene: 6. Germline V lookup: CDR1 LNHNV, CDR2 YYDKDF (reference sequence). CDR3 length: 14 residues. The DNA of the CDR3 is TGTGCCACCAGCAGGCGGGGGGCAGGCAATACGCAGTATTTT. This sequence encodes CATSRRGAGNTQYF.

This sequence joins TRBV11-3 and TRBJ2-7, with D perhaps matching TRBD2 (6 bases). The CDR3 sequence is 15 residues long. V gave up 5 bases and J gave up 3 bases, with 17 bases separating them. CDR1 is SGHNT, CDR2 YENEEA, per germline. The CDR3 DNA reads TGTGCCAGCAGCGTCTCGGAGGGAGCGAACTACGAGCAGTACTTC. This gives the protein CASSVSEGANYEQYF.

The J gene is TRBJ1-2, the V gene TRBV18; 8 bases are shared with TRBD1. From germline, CDR1 is KGHSH and CDR2 LQKENI. CDR3 size: 16 residues. V lost 3 bases, J lost 3 bases, and 9 bases stayed unmatched. The chain's CDR3 is CASSPDRGSLDYGYTF. The CDR3 nucleotides read TGTGCCAGCTCACCCGACAGGGGATCTCTGGACTATGGCTACACCTTC.

The V call is TRBV19, the J call TRBJ1-5, with 8 positions matching TRBD1. The germline gives CDR1 LNHDA, CDR2 SQIVND (reference sequence). The junction had 8 bases not matched to a gene; V was cut back by 4 bases and J by 3 bases. This CDR3 region has 16 residues. The CDR3: CASSKGGTGFNQPQHF. In DNA form, the CDR3 reads TGTGCCAGTAGTAAGGGTGGGACAGGCTTCAATCAGCCCCAGCATTTT.

This clone was counted only a few times. V is TRBV11-3 and J is TRBJ2-5; 7 bases map to TRBD1. V shed 5 bases and J 2 bases; nucleotides not matched to a gene: 5. The CDR3 is 14 residues long. Germline assignment: CDR1 SGHNT and CDR2 YENEEA. The CDR3 DNA reads as TGTGCCAGCAGCAGGGGACAGCAGCAAGAGACCCAGTACTTC. As protein: CASSRGQQQETQYF.

This chain uses TRBV19 with TRBJ1-5, with D possibly TRBD1 on 5 matching bases. The CDR3 covers 13 residues. CDR1 is LNHDA, CDR2 SQIVND, per germline (reference sequence). Trimming stripped 3 bases from V and 7 bases from J, with 10 bases between. The chain's CDR3 is CASSMLGTQPQHF. CDR3 DNA: TGTGCCAGTAGTATGCTCGGGACCCAGCCCCAGCATTTT.

The rearrangement joins TRBV6-8 to TRBJ1-6; 8 bases fit TRBD1. V was pared by 10 bases and J by 9 bases, with 11 bases of the junction left unmatched. Germline V gene sequence: CDR1 MNHGY, CDR2 SAAAGT. The CDR3 sequence is 14 residues long. The CDR3 protein is CAISPGDRSSPLHF. The CDR3, as DNA: TGTGCCATCAGCCCAGGGGACAGGTCTTCACCCCTCCACTTT.